This TCR beta chain emerged from a study of cytomegalovirus exposure and HLA in healthy donors. Donors counted as nominally healthy when sampled, yet unrecorded immune exposures were likely. This CDR3 spans 15 amino acids. V was pared by 4 bases and J by 2 bases, with 5 bases of the junction left unmatched. The germline V gene has CDR1 KGHSH and CDR2 LQKENI. 13 Jbeta primers and 60 Vbeta primers were used for the PCR. Libraries were prepared by immunoSEQ multiplex PCR; TCRdb keeps only in-frame clonotypes and omits some of them. The sample has fewer than 200,000 clones; approximately 81% are singletons.

The sequenced material came from PBMCs. The clonotype was recovered from a woman aged 30 to 39 in good health and CMV-seronegative. The rearrangement links TRBV18 to TRBJ1-2, with 9 bases aligning to TRBD1. For the CDR3, the DNA is TGTGCCAGCTCACAACCGGGACAGGGAAACTATGGCTACACCTTC. This codes for CASSQPGQGNYGYTF.